This record covers a single TCR beta chain. Its antigen is unidentified. This CDR3 is built from 11 residues. Trimming removed 3 bases from V and 4 bases from J, with 4 bases in between. Germline V lookup: CDR1 SQVTM, CDR2 ANQGSEA. This record comes from a study of shared clonotypes between healthy human individuals. Study-wide results and caveats: What naive subsets generally showed was a larger estimated richness than memory subsets showed.

Clones were read by immunoSEQ multiplex PCR, and TCRdb kept only the in-frame ones, dropping some. The data contain hundreds of thousands of clones, about three quarters of them singletons. The sample was memory CD4+ T cells sorted from blood. Subset defined: CD45RA-negative fraction. The sequence came from a woman aged 25 to 39 in good health. V usage is TRBV29-1 and J usage is TRBJ2-1; D gene uncertain. CDR3 DNA: TGCAGCGTTGATCGTTACAATGAGCAGTTCTTC. This codes for CSVDRYNEQFF.